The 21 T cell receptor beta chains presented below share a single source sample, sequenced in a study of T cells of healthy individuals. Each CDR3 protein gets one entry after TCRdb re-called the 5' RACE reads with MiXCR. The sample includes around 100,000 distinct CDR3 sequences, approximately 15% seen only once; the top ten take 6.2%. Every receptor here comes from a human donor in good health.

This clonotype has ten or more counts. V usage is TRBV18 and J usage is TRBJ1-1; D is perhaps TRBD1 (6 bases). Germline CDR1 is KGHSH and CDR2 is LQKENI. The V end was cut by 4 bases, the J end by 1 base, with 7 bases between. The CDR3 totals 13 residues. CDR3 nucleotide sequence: TGTGCCAGCTCACAGGGACAGAACACTGAAGCTTTCTTT. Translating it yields CASSQGQNTEAFF.

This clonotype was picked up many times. The CDR3 loop reads CAINRGQNTGELFF. The DNA of the CDR3 is TGTGCCATAAACAGGGGACAGAACACCGGGGAGCTGTTTTTT. The chain combines TRBV19 with TRBJ2-2, with 7 bases that match TRBD1. The trim removed 10 bases at V and 1 base at J, leaving 6 bases unmatched. Germline V gives CDR1 LNHDA, CDR2 SQIVND (reference sequence). This CDR3 has 14 amino acids.

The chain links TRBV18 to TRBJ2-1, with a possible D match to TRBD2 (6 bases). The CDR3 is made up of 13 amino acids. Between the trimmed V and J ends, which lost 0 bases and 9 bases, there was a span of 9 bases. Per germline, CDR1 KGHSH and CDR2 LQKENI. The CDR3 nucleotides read TGTGCCAGCTCACCACCGAGCGGGCGTGAGCAGTTCTTC. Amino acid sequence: CASSPPSGREQFF.

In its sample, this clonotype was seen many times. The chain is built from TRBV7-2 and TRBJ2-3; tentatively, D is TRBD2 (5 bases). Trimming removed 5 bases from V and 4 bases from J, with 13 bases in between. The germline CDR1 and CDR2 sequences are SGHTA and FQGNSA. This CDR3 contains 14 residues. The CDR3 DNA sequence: TGTGCCAGCAGCAACCCCCGAGGGCCAGATACGCAGTATTTT. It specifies CASSNPRGPDTQYF.

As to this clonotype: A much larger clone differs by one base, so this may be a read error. In DNA, the CDR3 is TGTGCCAGCAGTTTGGGGACAGCCGGAACTAATAAAAAACTGTTTTTT. It translates to CASSLGTAGTNKKLFF. The rearrangement uses TRBV28 and TRBJ1-4; 7 nucleotides agree with TRBD1. The CDR3 is made up of 16 amino acids. CDR1 MDHEN and CDR2 SYDVKM come from the germline V gene.

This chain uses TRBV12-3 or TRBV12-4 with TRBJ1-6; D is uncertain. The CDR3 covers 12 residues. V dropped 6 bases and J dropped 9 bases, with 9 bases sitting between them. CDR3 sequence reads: CASRLPPSPLHF. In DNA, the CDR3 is TGTGCCAGCAGACTGCCTCCTTCACCCCTCCACTTT.

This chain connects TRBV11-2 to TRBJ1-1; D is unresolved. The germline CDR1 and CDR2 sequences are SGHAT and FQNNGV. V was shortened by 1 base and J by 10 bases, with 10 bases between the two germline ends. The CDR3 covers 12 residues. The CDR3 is CASSLAVGGAFF. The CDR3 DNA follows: TGTGCCAGCAGCTTAGCAGTTGGTGGAGCTTTCTTT. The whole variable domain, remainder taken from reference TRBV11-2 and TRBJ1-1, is EAGVAQSPRYKIIEKRQSVAFWCNPISGHATLYWYQQILGQGPKLLIQFQNNGVVDDSQLPKDRFSAERLKGVDSTLKIQPAKLEDSAVYLCASSLAVGGAFFGQGTRLTVV.

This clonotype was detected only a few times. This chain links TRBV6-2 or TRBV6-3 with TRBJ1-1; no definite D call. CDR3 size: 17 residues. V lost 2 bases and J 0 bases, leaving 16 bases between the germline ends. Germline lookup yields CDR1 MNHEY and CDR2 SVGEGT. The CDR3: CASSYVLQVLVNTEAFF. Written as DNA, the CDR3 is TGTGCCAGCAGTTACGTCTTGCAGGTCCTCGTGAACACTGAAGCTTTCTTT.

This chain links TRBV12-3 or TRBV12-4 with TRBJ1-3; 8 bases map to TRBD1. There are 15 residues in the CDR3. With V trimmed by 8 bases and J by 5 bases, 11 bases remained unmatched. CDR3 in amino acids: CASRSLRTGRNTIYF. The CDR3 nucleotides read TGTGCCAGCCGGTCCCTCCGGACAGGGAGAAACACCATATATTTT.

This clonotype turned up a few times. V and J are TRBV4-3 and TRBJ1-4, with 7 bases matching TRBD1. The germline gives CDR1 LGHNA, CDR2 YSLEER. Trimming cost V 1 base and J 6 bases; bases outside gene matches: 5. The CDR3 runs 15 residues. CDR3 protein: CASSQARDSYEKLFF. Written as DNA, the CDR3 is TGCGCCAGCAGCCAAGCCCGGGACAGTTATGAAAAACTGTTTTTT.

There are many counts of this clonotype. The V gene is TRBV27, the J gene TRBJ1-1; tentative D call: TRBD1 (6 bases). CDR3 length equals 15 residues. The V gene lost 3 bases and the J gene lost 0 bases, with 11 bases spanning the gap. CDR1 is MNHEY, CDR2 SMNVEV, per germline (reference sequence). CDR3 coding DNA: TGTGCCAGCAGTTTCCTGGACAGTATGAACACTGAAGCTTTCTTT. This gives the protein CASSFLDSMNTEAFF.

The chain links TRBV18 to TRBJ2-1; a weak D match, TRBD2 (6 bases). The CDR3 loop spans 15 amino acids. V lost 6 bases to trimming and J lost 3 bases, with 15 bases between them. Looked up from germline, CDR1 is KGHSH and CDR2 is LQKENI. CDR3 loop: CASSPGPSVYNEQFF. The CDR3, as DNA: TGTGCCAGCTCCCCCGGCCCTAGCGTCTACAATGAGCAGTTCTTC.

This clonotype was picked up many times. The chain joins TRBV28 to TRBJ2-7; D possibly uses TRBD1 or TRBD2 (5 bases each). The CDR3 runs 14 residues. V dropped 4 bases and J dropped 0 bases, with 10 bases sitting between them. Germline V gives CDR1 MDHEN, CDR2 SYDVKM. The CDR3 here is CASSWDGDSYEQYF. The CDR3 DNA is TGTGCCAGCAGTTGGGACGGGGACTCCTACGAGCAGTACTTC.

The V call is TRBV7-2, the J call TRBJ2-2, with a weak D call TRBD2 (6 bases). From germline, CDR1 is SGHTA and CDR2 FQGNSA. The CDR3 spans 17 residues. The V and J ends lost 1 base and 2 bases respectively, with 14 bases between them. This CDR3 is CASSLVIGRTNTGELFF. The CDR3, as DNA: TGTGCCAGCAGCTTAGTTATTGGGAGGACCAACACCGGGGAGCTGTTTTTT. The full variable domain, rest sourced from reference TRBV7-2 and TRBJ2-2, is GAGVSQSPSNKVTEKGKDVELRCDPISGHTALYWYRQSLGQGLEFLIYFQGNSAPDKSGLPSDRFSAERTGGSVSTLTIQRTQQEDSAVYLCASSLVIGRTNTGELFFGEGSRLTVL.

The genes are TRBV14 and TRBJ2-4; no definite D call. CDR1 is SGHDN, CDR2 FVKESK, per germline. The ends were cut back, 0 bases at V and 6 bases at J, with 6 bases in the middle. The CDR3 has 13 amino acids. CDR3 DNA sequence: TGTGCCAGCAGCCAAGATGCAGCAAACATTCAGTACTTC. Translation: CASSQDAANIQYF.

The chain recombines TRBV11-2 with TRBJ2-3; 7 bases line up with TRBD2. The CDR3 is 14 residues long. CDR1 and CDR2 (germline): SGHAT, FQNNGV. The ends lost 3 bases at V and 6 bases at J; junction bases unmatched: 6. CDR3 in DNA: TGTGCCAGCAGCTTGGGCGGGAGCGGGGATACGCAGTATTTT. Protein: CASSLGGSGDTQYF.

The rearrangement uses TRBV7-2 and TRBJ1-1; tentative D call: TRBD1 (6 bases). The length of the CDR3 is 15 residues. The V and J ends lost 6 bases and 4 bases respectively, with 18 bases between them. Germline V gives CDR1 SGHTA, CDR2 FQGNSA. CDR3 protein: CASRYSGGQGTEAFF. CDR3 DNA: TGTGCCAGCAGATATAGTGGGGGGCAGGGCACTGAAGCTTTCTTT.

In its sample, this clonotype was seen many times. The CDR3: CASSELAGANEQFF. The CDR3 bases are TGTGCCAGCAGTGAGCTAGCGGGGGCCAATGAGCAGTTCTTC. This chain connects TRBV6-1 to TRBJ2-1; 10 bases line up with TRBD2. V lost 3 bases and J lost 6; bases outside the gene matches: 2. CDR1 and CDR2 from the germline V gene are MNHNS and SASEGT. This CDR3 has 14 residues.

The CDR3 DNA sequence: TGTGCCAGCAGCGCCACAGGGGGCAGTCAGCCCCAGCATTTT. Protein product: CASSATGGSQPQHF. The chain uses TRBV7-2 and TRBJ1-5; TRBD1 matches at 9 bases. Germline values: CDR1 SGHTA, CDR2 FQGNSA. J lost 6 bases, V lost 5 bases, and 5 bases had no gene match. The CDR3 sequence is 14 residues long.

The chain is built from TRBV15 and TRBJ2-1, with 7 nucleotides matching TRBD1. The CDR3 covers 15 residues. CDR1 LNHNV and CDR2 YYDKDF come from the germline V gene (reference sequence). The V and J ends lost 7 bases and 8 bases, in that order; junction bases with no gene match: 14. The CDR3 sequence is CATTQGSTGVYEQFF. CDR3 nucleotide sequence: TGTGCCACCACTCAGGGTTCAACAGGGGTTTATGAGCAGTTCTTC.

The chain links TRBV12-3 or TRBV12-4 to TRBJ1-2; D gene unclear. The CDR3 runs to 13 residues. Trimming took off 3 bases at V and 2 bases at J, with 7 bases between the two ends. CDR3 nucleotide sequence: TGTGCCAGCAGTTTCGTCGGAAACTATGGCTACACCTTC. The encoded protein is CASSFVGNYGYTF.